The 20 T cell receptor beta chains in this list originate from one sample, sequenced in a study of OX40 agonist ivuxolimab in advanced cancers. The repertoire was sequenced with immunoSEQ multiplex PCR; TCRdb's copy has only in-frame clones and lacks some. In the table there are over 85,000 clones, approximately 89% of which are singletons. This specimen was CD4+ or CD8+ T cells sorted from blood, taken in a trial of the OX40 agonist ivuxolimab. The receptors here all came from an adult with an advanced solid tumor such as melanoma, head and neck, liver or kidney cancer.

The chain couples TRBV30 to TRBJ1-4; D remains unclear. V lost 4 bases and J lost 12, with 18 bases in between. The CDR3 is 13 residues long. Germline V gene lookup returns CDR1 GTSNPN and CDR2 SVGIG (reference sequence). The CDR3 is CAWMGGLSEELFF. In nucleotides, the CDR3 is TGTGCCTGGATGGGAGGCTTATCAGAAGAACTGTTTTTT.

The gene calls are TRBV4-2 and TRBJ2-1, with 7 bases lining up with TRBD2. The junction had 6 bases not matched to a gene; V was cut back by 1 base and J by 6 bases. This CDR3 has 15 residues. Germline CDR1 and CDR2: LGHNA and YNFKEQ. The CDR3 reads CASSQGTSTLNEQFF. The CDR3 DNA follows: TGTGCCAGCAGCCAAGGGACTAGTACCCTCAATGAGCAGTTCTTC.

The chain couples TRBV9 to TRBJ2-4, with D perhaps matching TRBD1 (6 bases). The V gene lost 0 bases and the J gene lost 9 bases, with 13 bases spanning the gap. CDR1 SGDLS and CDR2 YYNGEE come from the germline V gene. This CDR3 is built from 14 residues. The CDR3 DNA sequence: TGTGCCAGCAGCGTAGGCCCAGGGGTCGGCATTCAGTACTTC. It specifies CASSVGPGVGIQYF.

The chain has TRBV5-1 and TRBJ1-3, with 9 bases that match TRBD1. With V trimmed by 1 base and J by 0 bases, 8 bases remained unmatched. CDR1 is SGHRS and CDR2 is YFSETQ in the germline V gene. The CDR3 covers 18 residues. CDR3 sequence reads: CASSLSRTGAISGNTIYF. The CDR3 DNA follows: TGCGCCAGCAGCTTGTCAAGGACAGGGGCCATCTCTGGAAACACCATATATTTT.

This rearrangement joins TRBV6-5 to TRBJ2-5; a possible D gene is TRBD1 (6 bases). CDR1 and CDR2 from the germline V gene are MNHEY and SVGAGI. The CDR3 consists of 14 residues. Trimming stripped 7 bases from V and 4 bases from J, with 16 bases between. CDR3 residues: CASNRRQGLETQYF. CDR3 bases: TGTGCCAGCAATCGGAGGCAGGGGCTAGAGACCCAGTACTTC.

This sequence joins TRBV5-4 and TRBJ2-3, with TRBD2 identical over 14 bases. This CDR3 spans 17 amino acids. Per the germline V gene, CDR1 is SGHNT and CDR2 is YYREEE (reference sequence). Trimming removed 4 bases from V and 2 bases from J; junction bases left unmatched: 6. The CDR3 nucleotides read TGTGCCAGCAGCGGGGGACTAGCGGGAGTACCCACAGATACGCAGTATTTT. It translates to CASSGGLAGVPTDTQYF.

Here the CDR3 reads CASIPPGGKETQYF. The CDR3 nucleotides are TGTGCCAGCATCCCTCCGGGCGGGAAAGAGACCCAGTACTTC. This chain uses TRBV7-2 with TRBJ2-5; D might be TRBD2 (6 bases). The CDR3 length is 14 residues. V was trimmed by 7 bases and J by 3 bases, leaving 15 bases between them. Germline CDR1 and CDR2: SGHTA and FQGNSA.

This chain links TRBV19 with TRBJ1-4; the D is unclear. The germline V gene has CDR1 LNHDA and CDR2 SQIVND (reference sequence). V shed 1 base and J shed 8 bases, with 11 bases lying between them. This CDR3 has 14 residues. In DNA form, the CDR3 reads TGTGCCAGTAGTATAGGAGGGTTGGGCGAAAAACTGTTTTTT. This encodes CASSIGGLGEKLFF.

This chain uses TRBV10-3 with TRBJ2-7, with D possibly being TRBD2 (7 bases). Deletions cut 4 bases from V and 7 bases from J, with 17 bases between. Germline values: CDR1 ENHRY, CDR2 SYGVKD. The CDR3 loop spans 14 amino acids. CDR3 DNA sequence: TGTGCCATCAGTGGAGGGGGAGGGCCGCGGGAGCAGTACTTC. This encodes CAISGGGGPREQYF.

This rearrangement joins TRBV27 to TRBJ2-1; 9 nucleotides agree with TRBD1. CDR3 length: 15 amino acids. Trimming at V came to 2 bases and at J to 7 bases, leaving 6 bases not matched to a gene. Germline CDR1 MNHEY, CDR2 SMNVEV (reference sequence). CDR3 in amino acids: CASSLIPDRGNEQFF. The CDR3 DNA is TGTGCCAGCAGTTTAATCCCCGACAGGGGGAATGAGCAGTTCTTC.

The gene calls are TRBV6-5 and TRBJ1-2; a weak D match, TRBD1 (5 bases). Germline V gene sequence: CDR1 MNHEY, CDR2 SVGAGI. The V and J ends lost 8 bases and 5 bases respectively, with 15 bases between them. CDR3 length: 13 amino acids. CDR3 DNA: TGTGCCAGCCCGGGACGGCTCACTTATGGCTACACCTTC. Residues: CASPGRLTYGYTF.

The chain combines TRBV6-1 with TRBJ1-1; unclear D gene. This CDR3 has 16 amino acids. V lost 4 bases, J lost 1 base, and 16 bases lay in between. Per germline, CDR1 MNHNS and CDR2 SASEGT. CDR3 in amino acids: CASSAARHNTNTEAFF. For the CDR3, the DNA is TGTGCCAGCAGTGCCGCCCGACACAATACGAACACTGAAGCTTTCTTT.

This clone has only a few counts. V and J are TRBV11-3 and TRBJ2-3; D is undetermined. Germline V gene data show CDR1 as SGHNT and CDR2 as YENEEA. The CDR3 runs to 15 residues. The V end lost 4 bases, the J end lost 3 bases, and 14 bases lay between the germline ends. The CDR3 bases are TGTGCCAGCAGCTCAGAAGGGAAGGAGACAGATACGCAGTATTTT. This gives the protein CASSSEGKETDTQYF.

The V and J genes are TRBV6-1 and TRBJ1-1; a possible D gene is TRBD1 (5 bases). The CDR3 runs 13 residues. The germline CDR1 and CDR2 sequences are MNHNS and SASEGT. V was shortened by 4 bases and J by 5 bases, with 11 bases between the two germline ends. CDR3 coding DNA: TGTGCCAGCAGTGGAATACAGGCAACTGAAGCTTTCTTT. As protein: CASSGIQATEAFF.

The chain couples TRBV30 to TRBJ1-2; a weak D match, TRBD1 (5 bases). There are 12 residues in the CDR3. CDR1 GTSNPN and CDR2 SVGIG come from the germline V gene (reference sequence). Trimming removed 4 bases at V and 8 bases at J, with 14 bases between. Written as DNA, the CDR3 is TGTGCCTGGAATGAAAAGGGACGCGGCTACACCTTC. Translation gives CAWNEKGRGYTF. The whole variable domain, filled in from reference TRBV30 and TRBJ1-2, reads SQTIHQWPATLVQPVGSPLSLECTVEGTSNPNLYWYRQAAGRGLQLLFYSVGIGQISSEVPQNLSASRPQDRQFILSSKKLLLSDSGFYLCAWNEKGRGYTFGSGTRLTVV.

V is TRBV27 and J is TRBJ1-3; 8 bases agree with TRBD1. The CDR3 has 15 amino acids. Germline V gene sequence: CDR1 MNHEY, CDR2 SMNVEV (reference sequence). V shed 4 bases, J shed 4 bases, and the junction held 6 bases outside the gene matches. This CDR3 reads CASSSQGARGNTIYF. The CDR3 DNA is TGTGCCAGCAGTTCCCAGGGGGCGCGAGGAAACACCATATATTTT.

The chain has TRBV30 and TRBJ2-5; no definite D call. V was shortened by 3 bases and J by 2 bases, with 7 bases between the two germline ends. CDR3 length equals 12 residues. Germline V CDR1 and CDR2: GTSNPN, SVGIG (reference sequence). CDR3: CAWRGFQETQYF. DNA of the CDR3: TGTGCCTGGAGGGGTTTTCAAGAGACCCAGTACTTC.

Only a few counts were recorded for this clone. The genes are TRBV5-1 and TRBJ1-1; no firm D call. Germline-derived CDR1 and CDR2 are SGHRS and YFSETQ. This CDR3 comprises 14 residues. Trimming cost V 0 bases and J 3 bases, with 9 bases left between them. The CDR3 DNA is TGCGCCAGCAGCTTGGGCCAATCGGACACTGAAGCTTTCTTT. The encoded protein is CASSLGQSDTEAFF.

V usage is TRBV28 and J usage is TRBJ1-1; possibly TRBD1 for D (5 bases). Germline V gene data show CDR1 as MDHEN and CDR2 as SYDVKM. The CDR3 has 15 residues. Trimming took off 4 bases at V and 0 bases at J, with 12 bases between the two ends. The CDR3 loop reads CASSSLGQVNTEAFF. CDR3 DNA: TGTGCCAGCAGTTCCTTAGGACAAGTGAACACTGAAGCTTTCTTT.

This clone has only one observation. The rearrangement joins TRBV6-5 to TRBJ2-7, with D perhaps matching TRBD1 (7 bases). The germline CDR1 and CDR2 sequences are MNHEY and SVGAGI. V dropped 6 bases and J dropped 5 bases, with 17 bases sitting between them. The length of the CDR3 is 14 residues. This chain's CDR3 is CASSPPGGSHEQYF. Here the CDR3 DNA reads TGTGCCAGCAGCCCCCCAGGGGGGAGCCACGAGCAGTACTTC.